One sample yielded the 21 T cell receptor beta chains listed below, sequenced in a study of blood T cell repertoires in COVID-19. Assay used: immunoSEQ multiplex PCR; TCRdb lists only in-frame clones, some missing. The data hold tens of thousands of clones, with less than 90% observed a single time. Material: peripheral blood. These receptors all come from a human donor in a cohort sampled during active COVID-19.

CDR3 DNA sequence: TGTGCCAGCAGTTTCCTAACTAGCGGGAGCATCTGGGTCGAGCAGTACTTC. Protein: CASSFLTSGSIWVEQYF. The V call is TRBV28, the J call TRBJ2-7; 11 positions match TRBD2. The germline V gene has CDR1 MDHEN and CDR2 SYDVKM. Losses at the gene ends were 3 bases for V and 6 bases for J; bases not matched to a gene: 13. The CDR3 is 17 amino acids.

The chain employs TRBV4-1 and TRBJ1-1, with 8 bases identical to TRBD1. Germline values: CDR1 MGHRA, CDR2 YSYEKL. The CDR3 is made up of 15 amino acids. Trimming took 4 bases from V and 1 from J; bases not matched to a gene: 5. The CDR3 DNA reads TGCGCCAGCAGCCTAGGACAGGGCGGGAACACTGAAGCTTTCTTT. Amino acid sequence: CASSLGQGGNTEAFF.

This clone was seen just once. In nucleotides, the CDR3 is TGTGCCACCACTCTGGACAGGGACGAATATTCCTACGAGCAGTACTTC. It yields the protein CATTLDRDEYSYEQYF. J is TRBJ2-7 and V is TRBV24-1; 8 positions agree with TRBD1. Trimming took 8 bases from V and 1 from J; bases not matched to a gene: 12. CDR1 is KGHDR, CDR2 SFDVKD, per germline. This CDR3 contains 16 residues.

The chain carries TRBV5-4 and TRBJ2-7; D might be TRBD1 (5 bases). Trimming took off 4 bases at V and 2 bases at J, with 16 bases between the two ends. The CDR3 consists of 15 residues. Looked up from germline, CDR1 is SGHNT and CDR2 is YYREEE (reference sequence). The CDR3 nucleotides read TGTGCCAGCAGCCGCTCCAGGGCCTCAACCTACGAGCAGTACTTC. This gives the protein CASSRSRASTYEQYF.

This clone came up once. The chain links TRBV5-1 to TRBJ2-7; 7 nucleotides line up with TRBD2. Germline loops: CDR1 SGHRS, CDR2 YFSETQ. Trimming took 0 bases from V and 3 from J; bases not matched to a gene: 9. The CDR3 is 16 amino acids. The CDR3 coding sequence is TGCGCCAGCAGCTTGGATACGGGGGGAGGATTCTACGAGCAGTACTTC. This codes for CASSLDTGGGFYEQYF.

The rearrangement uses TRBV2 and TRBJ2-7; possible D gene TRBD1, 5 bases. Germline V gives CDR1 SNHLY, CDR2 FYNNEI. V dropped 5 bases and J dropped 5 bases, with 16 bases sitting between them. The CDR3 extends over 14 amino acids. The CDR3 is CASSLTPGINEQYF. CDR3 nucleotides: TGTGCCAGCAGTCTGACTCCAGGGATAAACGAGCAGTACTTC. Supplemented by reference TRBV2 and TRBJ2-7, the full variable domain reads EPEVTQTPSHQVTQMGQEVILRCVPISNHLYFYWYRQILGQKVEFLVSFYNNEISEKSEIFDDQFSVERPDGSNFTLKIRSTKLEDSAMYFCASSLTPGINEQYFGPGTRLTVT.

The J gene is TRBJ2-3, the V gene TRBV21-1; whether TRBD2, the table's D call, matches the DNA was not checked. TRBV21-1 is annotated as a pseudogene. The CDR3 has 13 residues. For the CDR3, the DNA is TGTGCCAGCAGCAAAGCGCTAGAAAATACGCAGTATTTT. Translated: CASSKALENTQYF.

The chain is built from TRBV7-8 and TRBJ2-2; D might be TRBD1 (6 bases). V was trimmed by 6 bases and J by 5 bases, leaving 10 bases between them. The germline CDR1 and CDR2 sequences are SGHVS and FQNEAQ. The CDR3 runs to 13 residues. CDR3 nucleotides: TGTGCCAGCAGTCCCACAGGGACCGGGGAGCTGTTTTTT. Translation: CASSPTGTGELFF.

The V gene is TRBV4-3, the J gene TRBJ2-7, with 13 bases aligning to TRBD2. V lost 5 bases and J lost 3; bases outside the gene matches: 4. In germline, CDR1 is LGHNA, CDR2 YSLEER. This CDR3 spans 15 amino acids. In DNA form, the CDR3 reads TGCGCCAGCAGCTCCGGGACTAGCGGGAACTACGAGCAGTACTTC. This codes for CASSSGTSGNYEQYF.

Written as DNA, the CDR3 is TGTGCCAGCAGTTACGGGGCGGGAGGGTTAGACAATGAGCAGTTCTTC. Protein sequence: CASSYGAGGLDNEQFF. This chain joins TRBV6-2 or TRBV6-3 and TRBJ2-1, with 9 bases matching TRBD2. The germline CDR1 and CDR2 sequences are MNHEY and SVGEGT. This CDR3 region has 16 residues. J lost 5 bases, V lost 2 bases, and 7 bases had no gene match.

CDR3 DNA: TGTGCCAGCAGCCAATTGTTCGGCACTGAAGCTTTCTTT. This gives the protein CASSQLFGTEAFF. This rearrangement joins TRBV3-1 (or the pseudogene TRBV3-2) to TRBJ1-1; D gene ambiguous. In germline, CDR1 is LGHDT, CDR2 YNNKEL (reference sequence). The CDR3 contains 13 residues. Trimming cost V 2 bases and J 4 bases, with 8 bases left between them.

The gene calls are TRBV5-4 and TRBJ1-1, with 9 bases that match TRBD1. Germline CDR1 and CDR2: SGHNT and YYREEE (reference sequence). The V gene end was trimmed by 0 bases and the J gene end by 6 bases; junction bases not matched to a gene: 3. The CDR3 loop spans 14 amino acids. The CDR3 loop reads CASSLDRGQSEAFF. In DNA form, the CDR3 reads TGTGCCAGCAGCTTGGACAGGGGGCAATCTGAAGCTTTCTTT.

The chain couples TRBV5-1 to TRBJ2-1; 15 nucleotides line up with TRBD2. CDR3 length: 19 amino acids. Germline trimming cut 3 bases from V and 7 bases from J; bases unmatched to any gene: 14. Germline V CDR1 and CDR2: SGHRS, YFSETQ. The CDR3 DNA follows: TGCGCCAGCAGCTCGGAGATCAGAGAAGGGACTAGCGGGAGGAATGAGCAGTTCTTC. This encodes CASSSEIREGTSGRNEQFF.

The rearrangement links TRBV10-3 to TRBJ1-4, with TRBD1 identical over 12 bases. CDR3 length equals 15 residues. The germline CDR1 and CDR2 sequences are ENHRY and SYGVKD. V was pared by 6 bases and J by 8 bases, with 7 bases of the junction left unmatched. CDR3 residues: CAISQTGTGGEKLFF. The CDR3 region has the DNA TGTGCCATCAGCCAGACCGGGACAGGGGGCGAAAAACTGTTTTTT.

The rearrangement uses TRBV19 and TRBJ1-5; possible D gene TRBD1, 5 bases. Trimming left V 8 bases short and J 6 bases short, with 11 bases between. Germline assignment: CDR1 LNHDA and CDR2 SQIVND (reference sequence). The CDR3 contains 12 residues. CDR3: CASGQGGQPQHF. The CDR3 nucleotides are TGTGCCAGTGGGCAGGGCGGTCAGCCCCAGCATTTT.

The chain's CDR3 is CASRLTGGGETQYF. The CDR3 DNA sequence: TGTGCCAGCAGACTAACGGGAGGGGGGGAGACCCAGTACTTC. V and J are TRBV5-5 and TRBJ2-5, with 8 bases that match TRBD2. With 5 bases clipped from V and 5 bases from J, the junction kept 8 bases outside the gene matches. Per the germline V gene, CDR1 is SGHKS and CDR2 is YYEKEE (reference sequence). The CDR3 runs 14 residues. The variable domain in full, with the rest retrieved from reference TRBV5-5 and TRBJ2-5, is DAGVTQSPTHLIKTRGQQVTLRCSPISGHKSVSWYQQVLGQGPQFIFQYYEKEERGRGNFPDRFSARQFPNYSSELNVNALLLGDSALYLCASRLTGGGETQYFGPGTRLLVL.

V gene TRBV5-4 combines with J gene TRBJ2-4; D perhaps matches TRBD2 (5 bases). The germline CDR1 and CDR2 sequences are SGHNT and YYREEE (reference sequence). V was trimmed by 2 bases and J by 0 bases, leaving 9 bases between them. The CDR3 has 15 amino acids. The CDR3 DNA reads as TGTGCCAGCAGCTTTCGGGCGGGAGCCAAAAACATTCAGTACTTC. Amino acids: CASSFRAGAKNIQYF.

The chain has TRBV28 and TRBJ2-3, with no clear D. The V gene lost 2 bases and the J gene lost 4 bases, with 10 bases spanning the gap. Germline lookup yields CDR1 MDHEN and CDR2 SYDVKM. The CDR3 extends over 14 amino acids. The CDR3 region has the DNA TGTGCCAGCAGTTTAGGAGTAGAAGCAGATACGCAGTATTTT. Protein sequence: CASSLGVEADTQYF.

The chain has TRBV2 and TRBJ2-2; D may be TRBD1 (6 bases). Germline lookup yields CDR1 SNHLY and CDR2 FYNNEI. The CDR3 consists of 15 residues. V shed 4 bases and J shed 2 bases, with 11 bases lying between them. Written as DNA, the CDR3 is TGTGCCAGCAGTGTTCAGGGGACCAACACCGGGGAGCTGTTTTTT. This codes for CASSVQGTNTGELFF. The entire variable domain, with the rest obtained from reference TRBV2 and TRBJ2-2, is as follows: EPEVTQTPSHQVTQMGQEVILRCVPISNHLYFYWYRQILGQKVEFLVSFYNNEISEKSEIFDDQFSVERPDGSNFTLKIRSTKLEDSAMYFCASSVQGTNTGELFFGEGSRLTVL.

The chain carries TRBV9 and TRBJ2-2; a possible D gene is TRBD2 (6 bases). The CDR3 is 16 amino acids. The V gene's germline CDR1 is SGDLS and CDR2 YYNGEE. V lost 1 base and J 2 bases, leaving 12 bases between the germline ends. CDR3 sequence: CASSVREKPNTGELFF. CDR3 DNA: TGTGCCAGCAGCGTACGGGAGAAGCCCAACACCGGGGAGCTGTTTTTT.

The gene calls are TRBV5-1 and TRBJ2-2, with 8 positions matching TRBD2. The germline CDR1 and CDR2 sequences are SGHRS and YFSETQ. Trimming cost V 0 bases and J 7 bases; bases outside gene matches: 8. The CDR3 covers 16 residues. CDR3 protein: CASSLVSGRADGELFF. In DNA form, the CDR3 reads TGCGCCAGCAGCTTGGTCAGCGGGAGAGCGGACGGGGAGCTGTTTTTT.